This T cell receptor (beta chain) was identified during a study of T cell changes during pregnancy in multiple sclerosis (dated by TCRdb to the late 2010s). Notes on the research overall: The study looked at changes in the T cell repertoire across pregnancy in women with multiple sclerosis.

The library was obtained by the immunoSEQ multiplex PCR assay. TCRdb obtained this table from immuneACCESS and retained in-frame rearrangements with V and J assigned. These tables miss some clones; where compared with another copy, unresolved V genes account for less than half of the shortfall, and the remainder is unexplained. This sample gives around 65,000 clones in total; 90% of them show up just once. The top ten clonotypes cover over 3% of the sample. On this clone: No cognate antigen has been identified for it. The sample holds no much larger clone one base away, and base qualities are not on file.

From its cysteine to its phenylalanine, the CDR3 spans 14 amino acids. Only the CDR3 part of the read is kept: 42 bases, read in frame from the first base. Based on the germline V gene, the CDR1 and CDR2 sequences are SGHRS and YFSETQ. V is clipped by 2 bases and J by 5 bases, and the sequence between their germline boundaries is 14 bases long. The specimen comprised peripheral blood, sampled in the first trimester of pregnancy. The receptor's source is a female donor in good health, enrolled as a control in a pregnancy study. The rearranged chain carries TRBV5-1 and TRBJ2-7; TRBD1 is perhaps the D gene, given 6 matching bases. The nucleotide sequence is TGCGCCAGCAGCTTAAACCCCAGGGGCAACGAGCAGTACTTC. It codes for CASSLNPRGNEQYF.